A single sample gave rise to the 25 T cell receptor beta chains below, sequenced in a study of blood T cell repertoires in COVID-19 (dated by TCRdb to 2018 to 2020). Preparation of the library involved the immunoSEQ multiplex PCR assay. In its TCRdb copy, this immuneACCESS table keeps in-frame sequences only and misses some clones. Where compared with another copy, unresolved V genes explain less than half of these, and the others have no known cause. The sample records just over 350,000 clones, approximately 86% of which are singletons. The leading ten clones occupy 7% to 7.5% of the sample. Sequenced material: peripheral blood. These receptors all come from a woman aged 55-70 years with COVID-19, enrolled during active disease.

The CDR3 spells CASSQYEYTEAFF. The CDR3 coding sequence is TGTGCCAGCAGCCAATACGAGTACACTGAAGCTTTCTTT. The V gene is TRBV5-4, the J gene TRBJ1-1; D unclear. Between the trimmed V and J ends, which lost 4 bases and 3 bases, there was a span of 10 bases. The CDR3 sequence is 13 residues long. CDR1 is SGHNT and CDR2 is YYREEE in the germline V gene (reference sequence).

This chain connects TRBV18 to TRBJ1-1; D unclear. Germline CDR1 KGHSH, CDR2 LQKENI. The V and J ends lost 6 bases and 1 base respectively, with 12 bases between them. CDR3 length equals 14 residues. The CDR3: CASSFGMRNTEAFF. CDR3 nucleotide sequence: TGTGCCAGCTCGTTCGGGATGCGGAACACTGAAGCTTTCTTT.

The chain links TRBV4-2 to TRBJ2-2; weak D call: TRBD1 (5 bases). This CDR3 comprises 17 residues. Per the germline V gene, CDR1 is LGHNA and CDR2 is YNFKEQ. V lost 0 bases, J lost 5 bases, and 16 bases lay in between. CDR3 protein: CASSQDPAGRKTGELFF. The DNA for the CDR3 is TGTGCCAGCAGCCAAGATCCGGCAGGGCGGAAAACCGGGGAGCTGTTTTTT.

The V and J genes are TRBV2 and TRBJ2-7, with a possible D match to TRBD2 (5 bases). V lost 5 bases and J 1 base, leaving 6 bases between the germline ends. Germline loops: CDR1 SNHLY, CDR2 FYNNEI. The CDR3 runs to 12 residues. The CDR3 coding sequence is TGTGCCAGCAGTCCGGGATCCTACGAGCAGTACTTC. Translation: CASSPGSYEQYF.

Note on this clone: At one end the junction does not follow the germline gene, possibly because of a read error. V gene TRBV9 combines with J gene TRBJ2-3; no firm D call. This CDR3 contains 15 residues. Germline V lookup: CDR1 SGDLS, CDR2 YYNGEE. In nucleotides, the CDR3 is TGTGCCAGCAGCGCTCCTACGTCCCGCACGGATACGCAGTATTTT. Translated: CASSAPTSRTDTQYF.

The rearrangement joins TRBV3-1 (or the pseudogene TRBV3-2) to TRBJ1-1; D is possibly TRBD1 (5 bases). V dropped 0 bases and J dropped 3 bases, with 8 bases sitting between them. The CDR3 is made up of 14 amino acids. Germline V gives CDR1 LGHDT, CDR2 YNNKEL (reference sequence). CDR3 DNA: TGTGCCAGCAGCCAAGACGGGGGTGACACTGAAGCTTTCTTT. It yields the protein CASSQDGGDTEAFF.

The chain carries TRBV30 and TRBJ1-1; D is uncertain. Germline loops: CDR1 GTSNPN, CDR2 SVGIG (reference sequence). The V end lost 3 bases, the J end lost 3 bases, and 14 bases lay between the germline ends. The CDR3 runs to 14 residues. The CDR3 is CAWRAGRSYTEAFF. The DNA of the CDR3 is TGTGCCTGGAGAGCGGGCAGGAGCTACACTGAAGCTTTCTTT.

The V and J genes are TRBV18 and TRBJ1-2; D is ambiguous. Germline CDR1 and CDR2: KGHSH and LQKENI. The CDR3 has 15 residues. Trimming stripped 3 bases from V and 5 bases from J, with 16 bases between. In nucleotides, the CDR3 is TGTGCCAGCTCACCTCCTTTAGTCCGGACTTATGGCTACACCTTC. This sequence encodes CASSPPLVRTYGYTF.

The chain recombines TRBV30 with TRBJ1-1; unclear D gene. Germline V gene sequence: CDR1 GTSNPN, CDR2 SVGIG (reference sequence). Between the trimmed V and J ends, which lost 3 bases and 3 bases, there was a span of 11 bases. CDR3 size: 13 residues. This CDR3 is CAWRPGFYTEAFF. The DNA for the CDR3 is TGTGCCTGGAGGCCGGGTTTTTACACTGAAGCTTTCTTT. The whole variable domain, remainder taken from reference TRBV30 and TRBJ1-1, is SQTIHQWPATLVQPVGSPLSLECTVEGTSNPNLYWYRQAAGRGLQLLFYSVGIGQISSEVPQNLSASRPQDRQFILSSKKLLLSDSGFYLCAWRPGFYTEAFFGQGTRLTVV.

The CDR3 spells CASSLDIGGPDTQYF. CDR3 in DNA: TGTGCCAGCAGCTTAGATATCGGGGGGCCAGATACGCAGTATTTT. This chain connects TRBV7-9 to TRBJ2-3; D possibly corresponds to TRBD2 (7 bases). The germline CDR1 and CDR2 sequences are SEHNR and FQNEAQ (reference sequence). CDR3 length equals 15 residues. V was trimmed by 1 base and J by 4 bases, leaving 12 bases between them.

This sequence joins TRBV7-2 and TRBJ1-2; no clear D gene. CDR3 length: 12 residues. V was shortened by 5 bases and J by 5 bases, with 9 bases between the two germline ends. The V gene's germline CDR1 is SGHTA and CDR2 FQGNSA. CDR3 amino acids: CASSQPRYGYTF. The CDR3 region has the DNA TGTGCCAGCAGCCAACCGAGGTATGGCTACACCTTC.

The table lists this clone with a few counts. The chain uses TRBV6-5 and TRBJ2-2, with a possible D match to TRBD2 (6 bases). Trimming pared 6 bases from V and 3 bases from J, leaving 11 bases between. The germline gives CDR1 MNHEY, CDR2 SVGAGI. The length of the CDR3 is 14 residues. The CDR3 is CASRALAYTGELFF. The CDR3 coding sequence is TGTGCCAGCAGAGCGCTAGCGTACACCGGGGAGCTGTTTTTT.

This chain joins TRBV12-3 or TRBV12-4 and TRBJ1-1, with a possible D match to TRBD1 (5 bases). The CDR3 covers 13 residues. V was cut by 6 bases and J by 4 bases, with 12 bases left in between. This CDR3 reads CASSQGEGTEAFF. CDR3 in DNA: TGTGCCAGCAGCCAAGGGGAGGGCACTGAAGCTTTCTTT.

CDR3 region: CASSTQGAKNIQYF. DNA of the CDR3: TGTGCCAGCAGCACCCAGGGGGCCAAAAACATTCAGTACTTC. V and J are TRBV14 and TRBJ2-4, with D possibly TRBD1 on 6 matching bases. CDR3 length: 14 residues. V was cut by 5 bases and J by 1 base, with 9 bases left in between. CDR1 and CDR2 from the germline V gene are SGHDN and FVKESK.

This clone appeared once. The rearrangement joins TRBV5-1 to TRBJ1-2; the match to TRBD1 covers 11 bases. Germline V gene lookup returns CDR1 SGHRS and CDR2 YFSETQ. V dropped 4 bases and J dropped 6; count of bases not matched to a gene: 5. The CDR3 length is 14 residues. The chain's CDR3 is CASSLGQGAHGYTF. For the CDR3, the DNA is TGCGCCAGCAGCCTAGGACAGGGGGCGCATGGCTACACCTTC.

The V gene is TRBV19, the J gene TRBJ1-2; D remains ambiguous. Germline CDR1 and CDR2: LNHDA and SQIVND (reference sequence). This CDR3 is 12 amino acids long. V lost 7 bases and J lost 8, with 14 bases in between. CDR3 region: CASTNDGWGYTF. CDR3 DNA: TGTGCCAGTACCAACGATGGCTGGGGCTACACCTTC.

The chain couples TRBV7-2 to TRBJ1-1; tentative D call: TRBD1 (5 bases). V dropped 1 base and J dropped 4 bases, with 10 bases sitting between them. Germline lookup yields CDR1 SGHTA and CDR2 FQGNSA. The CDR3 runs to 14 residues. Here the CDR3 DNA reads TGTGCCAGCAGCTTAGAGAGACAGAGCACTGAAGCTTTCTTT. Protein product: CASSLERQSTEAFF.

This sequence joins TRBV6-5 and TRBJ1-2; 10 bases agree with TRBD1. V lost 7 bases to trimming and J lost 4 bases; unmatched junction nucleotides: 6. Germline assignment: CDR1 MNHEY and CDR2 SVGAGI. CDR3 length equals 14 residues. The DNA of the CDR3 is TGTGCCAGCATCGCGGGACAGGGGACCTATGGCTACACCTTC. Translating it yields CASIAGQGTYGYTF.

This clone has more than one count but fewer than ten. J is TRBJ1-2 and V is TRBV9; TRBD1 matches at 8 bases. The germline V gene has CDR1 SGDLS and CDR2 YYNGEE. J lost 1 base, V lost 4 bases, and 15 bases had no gene match. The CDR3 is 18 amino acids. In DNA form, the CDR3 reads TGTGCCAGCAGCTCCCCAGGGGGCTCTGGAATCTATAACTATGGCTACACCTTC. This encodes CASSSPGGSGIYNYGYTF. Full variable domain (missing parts from reference TRBV9 and TRBJ1-2): DSGVTQTPKHLITATGQRVTLRCSPRSGDLSVYWYQQSLDQGLQFLIQYYNGEERAKGNILERFSAQQFPDLHSELNLSSLELGDSALYFCASSSPGGSGIYNYGYTFGSGTRLTVV.

This clone was picked up a small number of times. V and J are TRBV6-5 and TRBJ2-1; possibly TRBD2 for D (6 bases). The V end lost 5 bases, the J end lost 2 bases, and 7 bases lay between the germline ends. This CDR3 has 13 residues. In germline, CDR1 is MNHEY, CDR2 SVGAGI. CDR3 sequence (DNA): TGTGCCAGCAGTCCGGGGGCCTACAATGAGCAGTTCTTC. This codes for CASSPGAYNEQFF.

This chain links TRBV12-3 or TRBV12-4 with TRBJ2-4; weak D call: TRBD2 (6 bases). This CDR3 spans 13 amino acids. Trimming removed 7 bases at V and 6 bases at J, with 13 bases between. CDR3 region: CASNRGTANIQYF. The CDR3 nucleotides read TGTGCCAGCAACCGCGGGACGGCAAACATTCAGTACTTC.

The V call is TRBV5-4, the J call TRBJ2-7; D gene ambiguous. This CDR3 is built from 14 residues. Germline V lookup: CDR1 SGHNT, CDR2 YYREEE (reference sequence). The V end was cut by 4 bases, the J end by 3 bases, with 14 bases between. CDR3 sequence reads: CASSGEANDYEQYF. The CDR3 DNA follows: TGTGCCAGCAGCGGTGAGGCTAATGACTACGAGCAGTACTTC.

The chain has TRBV7-2 and TRBJ2-7; possible D gene TRBD1, 6 bases. Germline assignment: CDR1 SGHTA and CDR2 FQGNSA. This CDR3 comprises 15 residues. V lost 2 bases to trimming and J lost 0 bases, with 11 bases between them. The CDR3 loop reads CASSLSRGPSYEQYF. CDR3 in DNA: TGTGCCAGCAGCTTAAGCAGGGGACCCTCCTACGAGCAGTACTTC.

This clone has at least ten counts. This chain connects TRBV7-3 to TRBJ2-7; 8 bases map to TRBD1. In germline, CDR1 is SGHTA, CDR2 FQGTGA. This CDR3 contains 13 residues. After removal of 8 bases from V and 3 bases from J, the junction contained 6 bases not matched to a gene. The CDR3 loop reads CASGEGQGYEQYF. Written as DNA, the CDR3 is TGTGCCAGCGGCGAAGGACAGGGCTACGAGCAGTACTTC.

This clone appeared once. J is TRBJ2-2 and V is TRBV12-3 or TRBV12-4, with D hard to call. The CDR3 runs to 13 residues. The V gene lost 2 bases and the J gene lost 7 bases, with 8 bases spanning the gap. CDR3 nucleotide sequence: TGTGCCAGCAGTTTACCGGGTCACGGGGAGCTGTTTTTT. Translation: CASSLPGHGELFF.